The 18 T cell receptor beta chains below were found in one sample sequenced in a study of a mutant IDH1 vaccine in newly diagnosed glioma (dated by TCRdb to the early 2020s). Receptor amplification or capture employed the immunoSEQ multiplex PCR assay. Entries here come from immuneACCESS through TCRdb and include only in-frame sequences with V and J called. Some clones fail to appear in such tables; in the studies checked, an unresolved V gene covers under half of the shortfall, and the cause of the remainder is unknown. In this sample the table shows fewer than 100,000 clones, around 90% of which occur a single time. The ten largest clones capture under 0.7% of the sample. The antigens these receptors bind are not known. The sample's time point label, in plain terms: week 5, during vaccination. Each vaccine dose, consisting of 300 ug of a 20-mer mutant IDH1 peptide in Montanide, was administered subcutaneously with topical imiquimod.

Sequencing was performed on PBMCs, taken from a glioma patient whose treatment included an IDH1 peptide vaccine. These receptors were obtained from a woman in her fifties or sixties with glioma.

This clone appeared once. The CDR3 here is CASSESVRSYEQYF. DNA of the CDR3: TGCGCCAGCAGTGAGTCGGTCAGGAGCTACGAGCAGTACTTC. The chain combines TRBV10-1 with TRBJ2-7, with D unresolved. CDR3 size: 14 residues. Trimming pared 0 bases from V and 3 bases from J, leaving 9 bases between. CDR1 is WNHNN and CDR2 is SYGVQD in the germline V gene (reference sequence).

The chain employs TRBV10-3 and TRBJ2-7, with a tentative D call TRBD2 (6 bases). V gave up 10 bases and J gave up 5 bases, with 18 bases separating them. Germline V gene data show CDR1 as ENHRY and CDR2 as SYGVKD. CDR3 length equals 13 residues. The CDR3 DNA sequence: TGTGCCACCGGGGAGGAAGGTGGGGACGAGCAGTACTTC. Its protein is CATGEEGGDEQYF.

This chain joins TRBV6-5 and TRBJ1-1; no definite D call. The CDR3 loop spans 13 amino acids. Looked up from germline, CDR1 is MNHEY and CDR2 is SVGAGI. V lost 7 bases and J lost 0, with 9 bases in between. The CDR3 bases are TGTGCCAGCACCCCTGGGATGAACACTGAAGCTTTCTTT. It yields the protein CASTPGMNTEAFF.

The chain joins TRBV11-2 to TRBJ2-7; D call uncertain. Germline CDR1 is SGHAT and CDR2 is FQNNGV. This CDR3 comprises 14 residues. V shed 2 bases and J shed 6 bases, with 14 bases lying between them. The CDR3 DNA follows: TGTGCCAGCAGCTTAACGTTGGGGTCCGGCGAGCAGTACTTC. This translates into CASSLTLGSGEQYF.

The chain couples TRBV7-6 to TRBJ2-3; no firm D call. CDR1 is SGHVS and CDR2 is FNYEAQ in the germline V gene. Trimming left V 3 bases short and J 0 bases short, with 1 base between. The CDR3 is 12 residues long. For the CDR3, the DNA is TGTGCCAGCAGCTTGAGCACAGATACGCAGTATTTT. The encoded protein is CASSLSTDTQYF.

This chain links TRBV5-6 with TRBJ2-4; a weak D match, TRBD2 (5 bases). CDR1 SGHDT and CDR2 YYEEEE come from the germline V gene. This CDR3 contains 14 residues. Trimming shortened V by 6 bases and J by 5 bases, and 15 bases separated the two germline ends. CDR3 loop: CASIDRDEENIQYF. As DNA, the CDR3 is TGTGCCAGCATAGACCGGGATGAGGAAAACATTCAGTACTTC.

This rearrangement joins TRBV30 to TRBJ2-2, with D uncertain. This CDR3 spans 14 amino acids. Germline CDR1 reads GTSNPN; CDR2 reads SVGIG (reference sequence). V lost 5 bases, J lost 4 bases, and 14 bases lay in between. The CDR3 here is CAWAYGPGTGELFF. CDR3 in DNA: TGTGCCTGGGCTTACGGACCCGGCACCGGGGAGCTGTTTTTT.

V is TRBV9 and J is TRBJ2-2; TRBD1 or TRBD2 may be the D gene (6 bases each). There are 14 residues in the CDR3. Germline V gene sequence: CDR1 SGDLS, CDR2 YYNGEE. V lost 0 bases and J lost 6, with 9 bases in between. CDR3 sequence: CASSVVGGPGELFF. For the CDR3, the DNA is TGTGCCAGCAGCGTAGTGGGGGGCCCCGGGGAGCTGTTTTTT.

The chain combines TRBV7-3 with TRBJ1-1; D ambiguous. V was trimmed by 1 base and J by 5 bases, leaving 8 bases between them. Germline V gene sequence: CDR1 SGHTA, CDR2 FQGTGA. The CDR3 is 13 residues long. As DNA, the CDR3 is TGTGCCAGCAGCTTAATGGGGATAACTGAAGCTTTCTTT. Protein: CASSLMGITEAFF.

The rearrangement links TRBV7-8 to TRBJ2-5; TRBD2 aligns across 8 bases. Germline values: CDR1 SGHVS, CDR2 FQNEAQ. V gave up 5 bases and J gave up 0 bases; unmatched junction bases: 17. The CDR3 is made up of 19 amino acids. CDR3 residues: CASSPYRTLSGVYQETQYF. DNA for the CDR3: TGTGCCAGCAGCCCCTACAGAACTCTTAGCGGGGTGTACCAAGAGACCCAGTACTTC.

The CDR3, as DNA: TGTGCCAGCAGCTCATACAGACCGGGACAGTCTTATGATAACTATGGCTACACCTTC. Translating gives CASSSYRPGQSYDNYGYTF. The V gene is TRBV5-6, the J gene TRBJ1-2, with 7 bases that match TRBD1. The V gene end was trimmed by 3 bases and the J gene end by 1 base; junction bases not matched to a gene: 18. The V gene's germline CDR1 is SGHDT and CDR2 YYEEEE. The length of the CDR3 is 19 residues.

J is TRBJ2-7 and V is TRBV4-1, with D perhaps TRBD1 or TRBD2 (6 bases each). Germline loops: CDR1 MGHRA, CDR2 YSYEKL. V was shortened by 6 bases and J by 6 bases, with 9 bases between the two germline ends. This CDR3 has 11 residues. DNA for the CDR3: TGCGCCAGCAGAGGAGGGGGCGAGCAGTACTTC. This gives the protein CASRGGGEQYF.

The CDR3 loop is CASRHRDNAHNEQFF. DNA for the CDR3: TGTGCCAGTAGGCACCGGGACAACGCCCACAATGAGCAGTTCTTC. V usage is TRBV19 and J usage is TRBJ2-1; possible D gene TRBD1, 6 bases. Germline CDR1 is LNHDA and CDR2 is SQIVND (reference sequence). Trimming shortened V by 6 bases and J by 5 bases, and 17 bases separated the two germline ends. The CDR3 is made up of 15 amino acids.

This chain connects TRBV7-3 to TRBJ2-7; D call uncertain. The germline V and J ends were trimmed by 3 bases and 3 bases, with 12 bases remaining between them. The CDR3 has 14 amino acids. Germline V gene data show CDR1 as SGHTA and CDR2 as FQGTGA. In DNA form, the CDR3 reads TGTGCCAGCAGCTTCGGGCGGAATCTCTACGAGCAGTACTTC. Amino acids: CASSFGRNLYEQYF.

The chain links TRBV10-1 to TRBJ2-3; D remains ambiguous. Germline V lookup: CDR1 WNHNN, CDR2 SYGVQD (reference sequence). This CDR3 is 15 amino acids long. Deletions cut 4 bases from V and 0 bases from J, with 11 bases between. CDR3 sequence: CASSVDTTSTDTQYF. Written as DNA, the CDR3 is TGCGCCAGCAGTGTCGACACGACTAGCACAGATACGCAGTATTTT.

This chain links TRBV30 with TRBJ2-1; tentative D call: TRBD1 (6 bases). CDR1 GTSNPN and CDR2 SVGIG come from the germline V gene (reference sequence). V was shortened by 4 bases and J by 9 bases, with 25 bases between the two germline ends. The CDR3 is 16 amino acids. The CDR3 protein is CAWNLDSRSSQVEQFF. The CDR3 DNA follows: TGTGCCTGGAACCTGGACAGTCGGTCGTCCCAAGTTGAGCAGTTCTTC.

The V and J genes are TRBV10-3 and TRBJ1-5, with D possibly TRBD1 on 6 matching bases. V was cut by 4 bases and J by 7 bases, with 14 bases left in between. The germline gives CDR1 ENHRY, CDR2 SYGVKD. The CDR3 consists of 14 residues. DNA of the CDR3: TGTGCCATCAGTGTTTCAGGGGTGGGGCAGCCCCAGCATTTT. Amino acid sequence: CAISVSGVGQPQHF.

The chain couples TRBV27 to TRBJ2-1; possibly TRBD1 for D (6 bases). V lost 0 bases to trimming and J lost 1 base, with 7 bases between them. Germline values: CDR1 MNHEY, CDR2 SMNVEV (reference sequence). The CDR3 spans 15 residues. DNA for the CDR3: TGTGCCAGCAGTTTATCGGACAGTTCCTACAATGAGCAGTTCTTC. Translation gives CASSLSDSSYNEQFF.